The next 13 T cell receptor beta chains were all read from a single sample in a study of blood T cell repertoires in COVID-19. Using immunoSEQ multiplex PCR, the repertoire was profiled, and TCRdb retains in-frame clones only, with some absent. The sample consists of a few hundred thousand clones, more than 65% of them appearing once. The sequencing input was peripheral blood. These TCRs come from a woman between 18 and 29 years old with acute or convalescent COVID-19.

The chain recombines TRBV6-6 with TRBJ2-1; 14 bases line up with TRBD2. The CDR3 contains 14 residues. Germline V lookup: CDR1 MNHNY, CDR2 SVGAGI (reference sequence). V shed 8 bases and J 7 bases; nucleotides not matched to a gene: 4. The CDR3 DNA follows: TGTGCCAGCCTGGGACTAGCGGGAGTTAATGAGCAGTTCTTC. It yields the protein CASLGLAGVNEQFF.

The gene calls are TRBV6-2 or TRBV6-3 and TRBJ2-1, with D perhaps matching TRBD2 (6 bases). The CDR3 totals 15 residues. The V gene's germline CDR1 is MNHEY and CDR2 SVGEGT. Trimming removed 2 bases at V and 7 bases at J, with 15 bases between. The CDR3 sequence is CASSYRRSGWNEQFF. The CDR3 DNA reads TGTGCCAGCAGTTACCGAAGAAGCGGGTGGAATGAGCAGTTCTTC.

The chain employs TRBV30 and TRBJ1-1; weak D call: TRBD1 (5 bases). CDR3 length equals 13 residues. Trimming left V 2 bases short and J 3 bases short, with 10 bases between. Germline-derived CDR1 and CDR2 are GTSNPN and SVGIG (reference sequence). The CDR3, as DNA: TGTGCCTGGAGTCGGGGGAGGGACACTGAAGCTTTCTTT. Residues: CAWSRGRDTEAFF. Supplemented by reference TRBV30 and TRBJ1-1, the full variable domain reads SQTIHQWPATLVQPVGSPLSLECTVEGTSNPNLYWYRQAAGRGLQLLFYSVGIGQISSEVPQNLSASRPQDRQFILSSKKLLLSDSGFYLCAWSRGRDTEAFFGQGTRLTVV.

In this sample, this clone turned up once. This chain joins TRBV7-2 and TRBJ2-2, with 12 bases matching TRBD2. This CDR3 has 15 amino acids. Germline CDR1 reads SGHTA; CDR2 reads FQGNSA. V trimming: 4 bases; J trimming: 5 bases; junction bases outside the gene matches: 2. The CDR3 DNA sequence: TGTGCCAGCAGCTCGACTAGCGGGAGTACCGGGGAGCTGTTTTTT. Amino acids: CASSSTSGSTGELFF. The full variable domain, with the rest looked up from reference TRBV7-2 and TRBJ2-2, is GAGVSQSPSNKVTEKGKDVELRCDPISGHTALYWYRQSLGQGLEFLIYFQGNSAPDKSGLPSDRFSAERTGGSVSTLTIQRTQQEDSAVYLCASSSTSGSTGELFFGEGSRLTVL.

The genes are TRBV28 and TRBJ1-3; D is undetermined. CDR1 and CDR2 from the germline V gene are MDHEN and SYDVKM. With 5 bases removed from V and 4 bases from J, the gap between germline ends came to 15 bases. The CDR3 runs to 15 residues. The CDR3 region is CASSEADLFGNTIYF. In DNA form, the CDR3 reads TGTGCCAGCAGTGAAGCGGACTTGTTCGGAAACACCATATATTTT.

The V call is TRBV14, the J call TRBJ1-6; perhaps TRBD1 as D (5 bases). The CDR3 spans 16 residues. CDR1 is SGHDN and CDR2 is FVKESK in the germline V gene. The V and J ends lost 4 bases and 4 bases respectively, with 14 bases between them. CDR3 nucleotide sequence: TGTGCCAGCAGCCTGGTATCGGGACTTTATAATTCACCCCTCCACTTT. Its protein product is CASSLVSGLYNSPLHF. Using reference TRBV14 and TRBJ1-6 for the parts outside the CDR3, the full variable domain is EAGVTQFPSHSVIEKGQTVTLRCDPISGHDNLYWYRRVMGKEIKFLLHFVKESKQDESGMPNNRFLAERTGGTYSTLKVQPAELEDSGVYFCASSLVSGLYNSPLHFGNGTRLTVT.

This clone was observed a handful of times. The chain links TRBV5-1 to TRBJ1-1; no definite D call. The CDR3 loop spans 14 amino acids. Germline loops: CDR1 SGHRS, CDR2 YFSETQ. V lost 4 bases to trimming and J lost 5 bases, with 15 bases between them. Here the CDR3 reads CASSASEGLTEAFF. DNA of the CDR3: TGCGCCAGCAGCGCAAGTGAGGGCCTTACTGAAGCTTTCTTT.

The chain has TRBV4-3 and TRBJ1-6, with D uncertain. The CDR3 totals 15 residues. Germline-derived CDR1 and CDR2 are LGHNA and YSLEER. V lost 2 bases, J lost 0 bases, and 5 bases lay in between. CDR3 in amino acids: CASSQQASYNSPLHF. The CDR3 nucleotides are TGCGCCAGCAGCCAACAAGCCTCCTATAATTCACCCCTCCACTTT.

The genes are TRBV10-2 and TRBJ1-1; weak D call: TRBD1 (5 bases). Trimming shortened V by 4 bases and J by 7 bases, and 10 bases separated the two germline ends. Germline V gene sequence: CDR1 WSHSY, CDR2 SAAADI. The CDR3 sequence is 12 residues long. The CDR3 sequence is CASSVGHFEAFF. The CDR3 bases are TGCGCCAGCAGTGTCGGACATTTTGAAGCTTTCTTT.

The chain uses TRBV7-2 and TRBJ2-1, with D uncertain. The length of the CDR3 is 12 residues. Germline assignment: CDR1 SGHTA and CDR2 FQGNSA. V shed 5 bases and J shed 8 bases, with 10 bases lying between them. The CDR3 loop is CASSRLFHEQFF. The CDR3 nucleotides read TGTGCCAGCAGCCGACTGTTTCATGAGCAGTTCTTC.

This sequence joins TRBV7-9 and TRBJ2-2, with 9 nucleotides matching TRBD1. The V gene end was trimmed by 5 bases and the J gene end by 6 bases; junction bases not matched to a gene: 7. The length of the CDR3 is 15 residues. Germline values: CDR1 SEHNR, CDR2 FQNEAQ (reference sequence). CDR3 region: CASSRDREGAGELFF. The CDR3 bases are TGTGCCAGCAGCAGGGACAGGGAGGGTGCCGGGGAGCTGTTTTTT.

The chain couples TRBV28 to TRBJ2-1, with D maybe TRBD2 (5 bases). This CDR3 is 14 amino acids long. The V end was cut by 7 bases, the J end by 5 bases, with 15 bases between. CDR1 MDHEN and CDR2 SYDVKM come from the germline V gene. DNA for the CDR3: TGTGCCAGCACCCCCCTAGGGAGTGACAATGAGCAGTTCTTC. Encoded protein: CASTPLGSDNEQFF.

The V and J genes are TRBV19 and TRBJ2-3; a possible D gene is TRBD2 (7 bases). The CDR3 covers 15 residues. CDR1 LNHDA and CDR2 SQIVND come from the germline V gene (reference sequence). Trimming left V 6 bases short and J 0 bases short, with 13 bases between. This CDR3 reads CASSKGGGSTDTQYF. CDR3 DNA: TGTGCCAGTAGCAAAGGGGGGGGCAGCACAGATACGCAGTATTTT.